Listed below are T cell receptor beta chains from one sample, sequenced in a study of identical twins. TCRdb itself ran the 5' RACE reads through MiXCR, one entry per CDR3 protein. The data contain some 760,000 distinct CDR3 sequences, about 18% of them singletons. These same data were also listed under a study on T cells expressing NK-cell markers.

Sequenced: PBMCs. Receptor source: a woman aged 18-29 years in good health. Each CDR3 is given with its conserved first and last residue. Fields, in order: V gene, D gene, J gene, clone size, CDR3 protein, CDR3 DNA. A D gene is named only where the DNA matches it firmly. Only some rows state a clone size, as once, few, many or a class for expanded clones.

TRBV7-9	-	TRBJ2-1	-	CASTSEGDSYNEQFF	TGTGCCAGCACCTCGGAGGGGGACTCCTACAATGAGCAGTTCTTC
TRBV7-9	-	TRBJ2-7	-	CASSPTPAYEQYF	TGTGCCAGCAGCCCGACACCAGCCTACGAGCAGTACTTC
TRBV20-1	-	TRBJ1-5	few	CSCLRLTNQPQHF	TGCAGTTGCTTGAGGCTCACGAATCAGCCCCAGCATTTT
TRBV5-1	-	TRBJ2-1	-	CASSADNSNEQFF	TGCGCCAGCAGCGCCGATAATTCCAATGAGCAGTTCTTC
TRBV12-3/TRBV12-4	TRBD2	TRBJ2-7	few	CASNPGLAGAGQYF	TGTGCCAGCAACCCCGGACTAGCGGGGGCGGGGCAGTACTTC
TRBV20-1	TRBD2	TRBJ2-1	-	CSATGTSGGYSSYNEQFF	TGCAGTGCTACTGGGACTAGCGGGGGGTACAGCTCCTACAATGAGCAGTTCTTC
TRBV20-1	-	TRBJ1-6	-	CSARDKGDINSPLHF	TGCAGTGCTAGAGATAAGGGGGACATTAATTCACCCCTCCACTTT
TRBV20-1	TRBD2	TRBJ2-1	-	CSATGGSAILGNEQFF	TGCAGTGCGACGGGAGGTTCTGCCATCTTGGGGAATGAGCAGTTCTTC
TRBV7-7	TRBD2	TRBJ2-3	-	CASSPSSGSSTDTQYF	TGTGCTAGCAGCCCCTCTAGCGGCTCTAGCACAGATACGCAGTATTTT
TRBV4-1	-	TRBJ2-7	few	CASSLFRDRSGILYEQYF	TGCGCCAGCAGCCTTTTTAGGGACCGCTCAGGGATTCTCTACGAGCAGTACTTC
TRBV5-6	-	TRBJ2-1	-	CASSRGTDNEQFF	TGTGCCAGCAGCCGAGGGACCGACAATGAGCAGTTCTTC
TRBV3-1	-	TRBJ1-1	-	CASSQGVRGAFF	TGTGCCAGCAGCCAAGGAGTCCGGGGAGCTTTCTTT
TRBV19	TRBD2	TRBJ2-2	-	CASSRGLAAGELFF	TGTGCCAGTAGTAGGGGACTAGCGGCCGGGGAGCTGTTTTTT
TRBV5-5	-	TRBJ1-2	-	CASSLTGKGYYGYTF	TGTGCCAGCAGCTTAACAGGAAAAGGGTACTATGGCTACACCTTC
TRBV6-5	-	TRBJ2-7	few	CASSYSWPNPTYEQYF	TGTGCCAGCAGTTACTCTTGGCCGAACCCAACCTACGAGCAGTACTTC
TRBV10-1	-	TRBJ2-3	-	CASQPEGRPDTQYF	TGCGCCAGTCAACCCGAAGGACGGCCAGATACGCAGTATTTT
TRBV13	-	TRBJ2-7	-	CASFGRRGEQYF	TGTGCCAGCTTCGGGCGTCGCGGCGAGCAGTACTTC
TRBV5-1	-	TRBJ1-5	many	CASSFSGNQPQHF	TGCGCCAGCAGCTTCTCGGGGAATCAGCCCCAGCATTTT
TRBV4-3	-	TRBJ2-1	-	CASSQGSTSHYNEQFF	TGCGCCAGCAGCCAAGGGTCCACTAGCCATTACAATGAGCAGTTCTTC
TRBV5-6	-	TRBJ1-1	few	CASSFGGRGTEAFF	TGTGCCAGCAGCTTCGGAGGGCGTGGGACTGAAGCTTTCTTT
TRBV6-1	TRBD1	TRBJ2-7	few	CASSRDRGGGYEQYF	TGTGCCAGCAGTCGGGACAGGGGAGGCGGGTACGAGCAGTACTTC
TRBV13	TRBD2	TRBJ2-2	few	CASSLEGGAGAFTGELFF	TGTGCCAGCAGCTTAGAAGGTGGAGCGGGGGCATTCACCGGGGAGCTGTTTTTT
TRBV5-1	-	TRBJ2-7	many	CASSLAGDEQYF	TGCGCCAGCAGCTTGGCAGGAGACGAGCAGTACTTC
TRBV4-3	-	TRBJ2-1	-	CASSQETPGRDVDNEQFF	TGCGCCAGCAGCCAAGAAACTCCCGGCAGGGACGTGGATAATGAGCAGTTCTTC
TRBV5-6	TRBD2	TRBJ2-1	many	CASSLGRDEQFF	TGCGCCAGCAGCTTAGGGAGGGATGAGCAGTTCTTC
TRBV20-1	-	TRBJ2-7	-	CSARTGFSYEQYF	TGCAGTGCTAGGACGGGATTCTCCTACGAGCAGTACTTC
TRBV12-3/TRBV12-4	-	TRBJ2-6	-	CASSRSFSGANVLTF	TGTGCCAGCAGTCGGAGTTTCTCTGGGGCCAACGTCCTGACTTTC
TRBV20-1	TRBD2	TRBJ2-3	-	CSAASGTSWDTQYF	TGCAGTGCTGCCTCCGGGACTAGCTGGGATACGCAGTATTTT
TRBV7-9	-	TRBJ2-7	few	CASSLALRENEQYF	TGTGCCAGCAGCTTAGCGTTAAGGGAGAACGAGCAGTACTTC
TRBV29-1	TRBD1	TRBJ1-2	few	CSVAGQANYGYTF	TGCAGCGTTGCGGGACAGGCTAACTATGGCTACACCTTC
TRBV11-1	-	TRBJ2-1	few	CASSLGAGWREDNEQFF	TGTGCCAGCAGCTTAGGGGCAGGCTGGAGGGAAGACAATGAGCAGTTCTTC
TRBV10-3	-	TRBJ2-3	-	CAIRGGSDTQYF	TGTGCCATCAGGGGGGGCTCAGATACGCAGTATTTT
TRBV12-3/TRBV12-4	TRBD2	TRBJ2-5	-	CASSLQAGGLETQYF	TGTGCCAGCAGTTTGCAAGCGGGGGGCCTAGAGACCCAGTACTTC
TRBV7-9	TRBD1	TRBJ2-3	few	CASDARDSSTDTQYF	TGTGCCAGTGATGCCCGGGACAGCAGTACAGATACGCAGTATTTT
TRBV20-1	TRBD2	TRBJ2-7	few	CSARETSGGSYEQYF	TGCAGTGCTAGGGAAACTAGCGGGGGTTCCTACGAGCAGTACTTC